Sequencing of this T cell receptor (beta chain) was carried out in a study of T cell clonality in common variable immunodeficiency. This clone appeared many times. The antigen remains undetermined. Data came from immunoSEQ multiplex PCR; TCRdb stores just in-frame clones and leaves some out. This sample has tens of thousands of clones, each found more than once. Study-wide results and limits: TCRbeta clonality was increased in CVID versus healthy controls. Reportedly, TCR beta sequences from common variable immunodeficiency showed fewer deletions and N-nucleotide insertions. Links between repertoire features and CVID complications were heterogeneity-limited.

The sequence was collected from a person between 18 and 75 years old in good health. Sequencing input: peripheral blood mononuclear cells.

The sequenced part of the CDR3 DNA is TGTGCCAGCAGCTTCCGGGACAGGGTGGAGACC. This gives the protein CASSFRDRVET. The full CDR3 reads CASSFRDRVETQYF. The chain employs TRBV7-2 and TRBJ2-5, with TRBD1 matching over 9 bases. The observed sequence ends 3 residues before the CDR3 terminus, with the missing tail filled in from the germline J gene. The V and J ends lost 3 bases and 5 bases, in that order; junction bases with no gene match: 4. The CDR3 has 14 amino acids. Germline V CDR1 and CDR2: SGHTA, FQGNSA.